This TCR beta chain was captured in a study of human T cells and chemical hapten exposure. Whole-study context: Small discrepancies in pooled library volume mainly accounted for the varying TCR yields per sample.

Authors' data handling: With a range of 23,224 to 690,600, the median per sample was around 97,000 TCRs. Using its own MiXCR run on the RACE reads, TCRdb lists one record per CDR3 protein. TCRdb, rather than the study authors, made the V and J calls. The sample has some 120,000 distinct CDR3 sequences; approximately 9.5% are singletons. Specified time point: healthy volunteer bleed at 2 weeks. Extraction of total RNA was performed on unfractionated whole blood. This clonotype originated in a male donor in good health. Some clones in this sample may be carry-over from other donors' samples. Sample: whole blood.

Written as DNA, the CDR3 is TGTGCCAGCAGTCCCCACCAGACTAGCGGGAGAGCTAGTGAGCAGTTCTTC. This gives the protein CASSPHQTSGRASEQFF. This rearrangement joins TRBV27 to TRBJ2-1; TRBD2 matches at 12 bases. J gave up 9 bases and V 5 bases, and 14 bases lay outside the gene matches. There are 17 residues in the CDR3. CDR1 and CDR2 from the germline V gene are MNHEY and SMNVEV (reference sequence).